These 30 T cell receptor beta chains were sequenced from one sample in a study of OX40 agonist ivuxolimab in advanced cancers. Measured with immunoSEQ multiplex PCR; TCRdb has only the in-frame clones, and not every one. The sample has around 56,000 clones; 82% are singletons. The material was CD4+ or CD8+ T cells sorted from blood, obtained in a trial of the OX40 agonist ivuxolimab. Every receptor here comes from an adult with an advanced solid tumor such as melanoma, head and neck, liver or kidney cancer.

CDR3 DNA: TGTGCCAGCTCACCACGGGACACCGGGGAGCTGTTTTTT. Its translation: CASSPRDTGELFF. The chain uses TRBV18 and TRBJ2-2; D is unclear. V dropped 1 base and J dropped 3 bases, with 3 bases sitting between them. This CDR3 spans 13 amino acids. From germline, CDR1 is KGHSH and CDR2 LQKENI.

This chain connects TRBV11-2 to TRBJ2-5; TRBD1 aligns across 7 bases. Looked up from germline, CDR1 is SGHAT and CDR2 is FQNNGV. The CDR3 totals 15 residues. The trim removed 1 base at V and 3 bases at J, leaving 5 bases unmatched. The CDR3 protein is CASSLGLGQKETQYF. CDR3 sequence (DNA): TGTGCCAGCAGCTTAGGCTTGGGACAGAAAGAGACCCAGTACTTC. The whole variable domain, filled in from reference TRBV11-2 and TRBJ2-5, reads EAGVAQSPRYKIIEKRQSVAFWCNPISGHATLYWYQQILGQGPKLLIQFQNNGVVDDSQLPKDRFSAERLKGVDSTLKIQPAKLEDSAVYLCASSLGLGQKETQYFGPGTRLLVL.

The rearrangement uses TRBV2 and TRBJ1-2; D remains unclear. The CDR3 spans 11 residues. The V gene's germline CDR1 is SNHLY and CDR2 FYNNEI. V was clipped by 7 bases and J by 2 bases, with 5 bases between them. DNA of the CDR3: TGTGCCAGCACAGAGAACTATGGCTACACCTTC. Residues: CASTENYGYTF.

The chain employs TRBV5-5 and TRBJ1-4; 7 bases are shared with TRBD1. Germline CDR1 and CDR2: SGHKS and YYEKEE (reference sequence). CDR3 size: 15 residues. V was clipped by 4 bases and J by 8 bases; unmatched bases: 11. CDR3: CASSPRGGLREKLFF. CDR3 DNA sequence: TGTGCCAGCAGCCCCAGGGGGGGGCTGAGGGAAAAACTGTTTTTT.

The chain is built from TRBV6-5 and TRBJ2-7, with D tentatively TRBD1 (5 bases). CDR3 length: 15 amino acids. Trimming took 5 bases from V and 1 from J, leaving 15 bases between them. CDR1 and CDR2 (germline): MNHEY, SVGAGI. The CDR3 sequence: CASSPGHALSYEQYF. In nucleotides, the CDR3 is TGTGCCAGCAGTCCTGGACATGCCTTATCCTACGAGCAGTACTTC.

The genes are TRBV30 and TRBJ1-6; 8 bases match TRBD1. V dropped 4 bases and J dropped 9; count of bases not matched to a gene: 11. Per germline, CDR1 GTSNPN and CDR2 SVGIG (reference sequence). This CDR3 is 15 amino acids long. The chain's CDR3 is CAWKFGSGGSSPLHF. The DNA for the CDR3 is TGTGCCTGGAAATTTGGGTCAGGGGGCAGTTCACCCCTCCACTTT.

The chain has TRBV7-2 and TRBJ1-1, with no clear D. The CDR3 length is 12 residues. V lost 8 bases and J 2 bases, leaving 9 bases between the germline ends. Germline-derived CDR1 and CDR2 are SGHTA and FQGNSA. CDR3 region: CASFVANTEAFF. The CDR3 DNA reads as TGTGCCAGCTTCGTGGCCAACACTGAAGCTTTCTTT.

The V call is TRBV18, the J call TRBJ1-1, with D tentatively TRBD1 (6 bases). V gave up 3 bases and J gave up 5 bases, with 10 bases separating them. Germline V gene sequence: CDR1 KGHSH, CDR2 LQKENI. CDR3 length: 13 residues. The CDR3 DNA reads TGTGCCAGCTCACCCGCAGGGGATACTGAAGCTTTCTTT. It codes for CASSPAGDTEAFF.

This chain joins TRBV18 and TRBJ1-2, with 7 positions matching TRBD1. Trimming at V came to 5 bases and at J to 4 bases, leaving 16 bases not matched to a gene. This CDR3 is built from 17 residues. Germline lookup yields CDR1 KGHSH and CDR2 LQKENI. The CDR3 here is CASSADREEGLIYGYTF. In nucleotides, the CDR3 is TGTGCCAGCTCAGCCGACAGGGAAGAGGGCCTAATCTATGGCTACACCTTC.

This chain connects TRBV7-6 to TRBJ1-3, with 7 bases lining up with TRBD1. The V and J ends lost 6 bases and 4 bases, in that order; junction bases with no gene match: 6. The germline V gene encodes CDR1 SGHVS and CDR2 FNYEAQ. The CDR3 runs 14 residues. Written as DNA, the CDR3 is TGTGCCAGCAGTCTCGACAGGGTGGGAAACACCATATATTTT. Translation gives CASSLDRVGNTIYF.

The genes are TRBV29-1 and TRBJ1-2; 8 positions match TRBD1. J lost 8 bases, V lost 3 bases, and 11 bases had no gene match. The CDR3 runs 14 residues. CDR1 and CDR2 (germline): SQVTM, ANQGSEA. The chain's CDR3 is CSVDWYQGAGGYTF. The CDR3, as DNA: TGCAGCGTTGATTGGTACCAGGGGGCAGGGGGCTACACCTTC.

The chain couples TRBV5-1 to TRBJ1-6; D is ambiguous. The CDR3 runs to 16 residues. Deletions cut 4 bases from V and 6 bases from J, with 17 bases between. Germline assignment: CDR1 SGHRS and CDR2 YFSETQ. The CDR3 loop is CASSPGGGKGNSPLHF. The DNA for the CDR3 is TGCGCCAGCAGCCCCGGTGGAGGGAAAGGTAATTCACCCCTCCACTTT.

The J gene is TRBJ2-3, the V gene TRBV9, with D unclear. This CDR3 comprises 14 residues. V was shortened by 1 base and J by 1 base, with 7 bases between the two germline ends. The germline V gene encodes CDR1 SGDLS and CDR2 YYNGEE. DNA for the CDR3: TGTGCCAGCAGCGTAACGGTGCGCACAGATACGCAGTATTTT. Translation gives CASSVTVRTDTQYF.

J is TRBJ1-6 and V is TRBV6-1; D is uncertain. The CDR3 contains 15 residues. Germline CDR1 reads MNHNS; CDR2 reads SASEGT. With 3 bases removed from V and 7 bases from J, the gap between germline ends came to 13 bases. The CDR3 DNA sequence: TGTGCCAGCAGTGAGAGGACGGGCCCCAATTCACCCCTCCACTTT. It is translated as CASSERTGPNSPLHF.

The chain recombines TRBV28 with TRBJ1-4; D is perhaps TRBD1 (6 bases). V lost 6 bases and J lost 0, with 14 bases in between. Looked up from germline, CDR1 is MDHEN and CDR2 is SYDVKM. The CDR3 length is 16 residues. CDR3 bases: TGTGCCAGCAGCAATACAGGGCCCACAACTAATGAAAAACTGTTTTTT. Translation gives CASSNTGPTTNEKLFF.

V and J are TRBV28 and TRBJ1-1; 7 positions match TRBD1. With 2 bases clipped from V and 5 bases from J, the junction kept 5 bases outside the gene matches. Per the germline V gene, CDR1 is MDHEN and CDR2 is SYDVKM. The CDR3 contains 14 residues. For the CDR3, the DNA is TGTGCCAGCAGTTTAGGGTCCAGGGGGACTGAAGCTTTCTTT. Residues: CASSLGSRGTEAFF.

The chain joins TRBV11-2 to TRBJ2-2; 7 bases agree with TRBD2. This CDR3 region has 16 residues. With V trimmed by 1 base and J by 3 bases, 5 bases remained unmatched. Germline CDR1 and CDR2: SGHAT and FQNNGV. Here the CDR3 DNA reads TGTGCCAGCAGCTTAGGTGCTAGCGGATACACCGGGGAGCTGTTTTTT. Translating it yields CASSLGASGYTGELFF.

This sequence joins TRBV5-1 and TRBJ2-5, with a weak D call TRBD1 (5 bases). There are 14 residues in the CDR3. Germline-derived CDR1 and CDR2 are SGHRS and YFSETQ. V lost 0 bases, J lost 1 base, and 7 bases lay in between. The CDR3 sequence: CASSLEGPQETQYF. In DNA form, the CDR3 reads TGCGCCAGCAGCTTGGAGGGGCCCCAAGAGACCCAGTACTTC.

The chain has TRBV7-6 and TRBJ2-2, with D unclear. Trimming stripped 5 bases from V and 5 bases from J, with 18 bases between. This CDR3 contains 16 residues. Germline V CDR1 and CDR2: SGHVS, FNYEAQ. The CDR3 protein is CASSINTGLETGELFF. In DNA, the CDR3 is TGTGCCAGCAGCATTAATACCGGGCTGGAGACCGGGGAGCTGTTTTTT. The full variable domain, rest sourced from reference TRBV7-6 and TRBJ2-2, is GAGVSQSPRYKVTKRGQDVALRCDPISGHVSLYWYRQALGQGPEFLTYFNYEAQQDKSGLPNDRFSAERPEGSISTLTIQRTEQRDSAMYRCASSINTGLETGELFFGEGSRLTVL.

The chain joins TRBV5-1 to TRBJ1-4; perhaps TRBD1 as D (6 bases). Between the trimmed V and J ends, which lost 5 bases and 7 bases, there was a span of 18 bases. There are 15 residues in the CDR3. Germline values: CDR1 SGHRS, CDR2 YFSETQ. Here the CDR3 DNA reads TGCGCCAGCAGTCAAGGCGGGGGCGAAAGTGAAAAACTGTTTTTT. This codes for CASSQGGGESEKLFF. Variable domain in full (rest from reference TRBV5-1 and TRBJ1-4): KAGVTQTPRYLIKTRGQQVTLSCSPISGHRSVSWYQQTPGQGLQFLFEYFSETQRNKGNFPGRFSGRQFSNSRSEMNVSTLELGDSALYLCASSQGGGESEKLFFGSGTQLSVL.

This sequence joins TRBV6-5 and TRBJ1-2; 9 bases map to TRBD1. This CDR3 has 15 residues. The germline V gene has CDR1 MNHEY and CDR2 SVGAGI. Germline trimming cut 6 bases from V and 3 bases from J; bases unmatched to any gene: 8. The CDR3 is CASSPRGQGHYGYTF. CDR3 DNA sequence: TGTGCCAGCAGCCCCAGAGGACAGGGGCACTATGGCTACACCTTC.

This clone was recorded once. The chain recombines TRBV6-1 with TRBJ2-2; D is ambiguous. This CDR3 contains 11 residues. Germline V gives CDR1 MNHNS, CDR2 SASEGT. The germline V and J ends were trimmed by 3 bases and 8 bases, with 4 bases remaining between them. Here the CDR3 reads CASSDGGELFF. DNA of the CDR3: TGTGCCAGCAGTGATGGGGGGGAGCTGTTTTTT.

The chain carries TRBV18 and TRBJ1-3; D unclear. The V gene's germline CDR1 is KGHSH and CDR2 LQKENI. Trimming shortened V by 3 bases and J by 4 bases, and 13 bases separated the two germline ends. This CDR3 contains 15 residues. CDR3 sequence (DNA): TGTGCCAGCTCACCCCCTATAAGGGCGGGAAACACCATATATTTT. Translation: CASSPPIRAGNTIYF.

The rearrangement uses TRBV27 and TRBJ1-1; D not resolved. V lost 0 bases, J lost 3 bases, and 8 bases lay in between. CDR1 is MNHEY and CDR2 is SMNVEV in the germline V gene (reference sequence). The CDR3 is made up of 14 amino acids. The CDR3 sequence is CASSLSWLDTEAFF. DNA for the CDR3: TGTGCCAGCAGTTTATCCTGGTTGGACACTGAAGCTTTCTTT.

V usage is TRBV27 and J usage is TRBJ1-5; perhaps TRBD1 as D (5 bases). Germline CDR1 reads MNHEY; CDR2 reads SMNVEV (reference sequence). Trimming removed 5 bases from V and 4 bases from J, with 12 bases in between. The CDR3 length is 14 residues. The CDR3 is CASSLGGGNQPQHF. DNA of the CDR3: TGTGCCAGCAGTCTCGGTGGGGGTAATCAGCCCCAGCATTTT.

The table lists this clone with a few counts. In nucleotides, the CDR3 is TGTGCCAGTAAGCGACAGCCTGACACTGAAGCTTTCTTT. Translated: CASKRQPDTEAFF. The J gene is TRBJ1-1, the V gene TRBV19; D is possibly TRBD1 (5 bases). The V end was cut by 7 bases, the J end by 3 bases, with 12 bases between. This CDR3 is built from 13 residues. Germline CDR1 and CDR2: LNHDA and SQIVND (reference sequence). Together with reference TRBV19 and TRBJ1-1, the CDR3 gives the full variable domain: DGGITQSPKYLFRKEGQNVTLSCEQNLNHDAMYWYRQDPGQGLRLIYYSQIVNDFQKGDIAEGYSVSREKKESFPLTVTSAQKNPTAFYLCASKRQPDTEAFFGQGTRLTVV.

The chain joins TRBV19 to TRBJ1-1; D not resolved. Germline V CDR1 and CDR2: LNHDA, SQIVND (reference sequence). Trimming left V 6 bases short and J 5 bases short, with 10 bases between. This CDR3 is built from 12 residues. The CDR3, as DNA: TGTGCCAGTAGCCGCACCGGGACTGAAGCTTTCTTT. This gives the protein CASSRTGTEAFF.

This rearrangement joins TRBV19 to TRBJ2-7; weak D call: TRBD1 (5 bases). This CDR3 spans 15 amino acids. The germline V gene has CDR1 LNHDA and CDR2 SQIVND (reference sequence). Trimming pared 4 bases from V and 3 bases from J, leaving 16 bases between. CDR3 region: CASSRYTGRSYEQYF. The CDR3 DNA reads TGTGCCAGTAGTAGGTACACAGGACGGAGCTACGAGCAGTACTTC.

In its sample, this clone was seen once. The gene calls are TRBV7-2 and TRBJ1-3; no reliable D call. Per the germline V gene, CDR1 is SGHTA and CDR2 is FQGNSA. The CDR3 covers 15 residues. The V and J ends lost 4 bases and 0 bases respectively, with 10 bases between them. CDR3 DNA sequence: TGTGCCAGCAGCTCCAGAGAGAACTCTGGAAACACCATATATTTT. It yields the protein CASSSRENSGNTIYF. Together with reference TRBV7-2 and TRBJ1-3, the CDR3 gives the full variable domain: GAGVSQSPSNKVTEKGKDVELRCDPISGHTALYWYRQSLGQGLEFLIYFQGNSAPDKSGLPSDRFSAERTGGSVSTLTIQRTQQEDSAVYLCASSSRENSGNTIYFGEGSWLTVV.

The chain couples TRBV7-3 to TRBJ2-3; D unresolved. Germline CDR1 reads SGHTA; CDR2 reads FQGTGA. This CDR3 has 13 residues. V lost 5 bases, J lost 3 bases, and 9 bases lay in between. The CDR3 DNA reads as TGTGCCAGCAGCCTAAGCTGGACAGATACGCAGTATTTT. This gives the protein CASSLSWTDTQYF. Looking up the rest from reference TRBV7-3 and TRBJ2-3 gives the full variable domain: GAGVSQTPSNKVTEKGKYVELRCDPISGHTALYWYRQSLGQGPEFLIYFQGTGAADDSGLPNDRFFAVRPEGSVSTLKIQRTERGDSAVYLCASSLSWTDTQYFGPGTRLTVL.